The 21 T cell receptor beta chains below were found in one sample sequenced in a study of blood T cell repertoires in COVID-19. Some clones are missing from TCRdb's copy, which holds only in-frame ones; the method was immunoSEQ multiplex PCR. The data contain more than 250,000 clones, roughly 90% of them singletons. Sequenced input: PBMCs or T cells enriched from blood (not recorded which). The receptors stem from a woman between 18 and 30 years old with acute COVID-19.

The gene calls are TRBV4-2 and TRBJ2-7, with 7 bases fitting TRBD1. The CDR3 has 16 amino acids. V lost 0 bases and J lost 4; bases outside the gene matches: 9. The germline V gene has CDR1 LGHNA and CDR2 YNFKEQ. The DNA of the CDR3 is TGTGCCAGCAGCCAAGATCTCAGAGGGGGCATTTACGAGCAGTACTTC. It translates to CASSQDLRGGIYEQYF.

CDR3 protein: CASSLGSGRKIETQYF. The DNA for the CDR3 is TGTGCCAGCAGCTTAGGTAGCGGGAGAAAGATAGAGACCCAGTACTTC. The chain has TRBV7-9 and TRBJ2-5; 9 nucleotides align to TRBD2. The CDR3 covers 16 residues. The germline CDR1 and CDR2 sequences are SEHNR and FQNEAQ (reference sequence). With 1 base clipped from V and 4 bases from J, the junction kept 7 bases outside the gene matches.

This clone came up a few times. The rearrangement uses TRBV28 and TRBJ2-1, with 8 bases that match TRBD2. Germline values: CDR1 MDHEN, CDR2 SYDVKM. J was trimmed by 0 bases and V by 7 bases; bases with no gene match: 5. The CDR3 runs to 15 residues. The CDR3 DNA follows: TGTGCCAGCATCGTTAGCGGGGCCTCCTACAATGAGCAGTTCTTC. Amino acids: CASIVSGASYNEQFF.

CDR3 residues: CASSGGGGRLFF. CDR3 bases: TGTGCCAGCAGCGGAGGGGGGGGCCGGCTGTTTTTT. The chain combines TRBV27 with TRBJ2-2, with D possibly matching TRBD2 (7 bases). This CDR3 is 12 amino acids long. V shed 6 bases and J shed 13 bases, with 15 bases lying between them. Germline values: CDR1 MNHEY, CDR2 SMNVEV (reference sequence).

The CDR3 here is CASSVGAGPYNEQFF. The DNA of the CDR3 is TGTGCCAGCAGCGTAGGAGCGGGGCCCTACAATGAGCAGTTCTTC. The chain recombines TRBV9 with TRBJ2-1; the match to TRBD2 covers 7 bases. V gave up 0 bases and J gave up 2 bases; unmatched junction bases: 2. The CDR3 runs 15 residues. The germline gives CDR1 SGDLS, CDR2 YYNGEE.

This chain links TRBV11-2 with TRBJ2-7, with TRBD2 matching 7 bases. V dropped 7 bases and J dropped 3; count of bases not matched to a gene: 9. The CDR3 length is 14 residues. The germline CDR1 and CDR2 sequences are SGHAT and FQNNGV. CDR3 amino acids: CASTKRGDYYEQYF. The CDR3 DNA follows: TGTGCCAGCACCAAAAGAGGGGACTACTACGAGCAGTACTTC. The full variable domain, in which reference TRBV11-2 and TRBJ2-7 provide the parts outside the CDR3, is EAGVAQSPRYKIIEKRQSVAFWCNPISGHATLYWYQQILGQGPKLLIQFQNNGVVDDSQLPKDRFSAERLKGVDSTLKIQPAKLEDSAVYLCASTKRGDYYEQYFGPGTRLTVT.

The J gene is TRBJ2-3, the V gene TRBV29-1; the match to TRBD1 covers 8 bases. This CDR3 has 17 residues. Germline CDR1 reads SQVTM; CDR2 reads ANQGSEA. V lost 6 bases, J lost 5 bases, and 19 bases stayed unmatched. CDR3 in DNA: TGCAGCGTAGAATCACCAAGACAGGGGACCAGAGGAGATACGCAGTATTTT. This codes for CSVESPRQGTRGDTQYF.

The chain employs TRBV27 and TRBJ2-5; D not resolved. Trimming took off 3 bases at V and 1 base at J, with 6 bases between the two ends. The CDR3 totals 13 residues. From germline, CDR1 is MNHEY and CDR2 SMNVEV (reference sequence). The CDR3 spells CASSFGPQETQYF. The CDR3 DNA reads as TGTGCCAGCAGTTTTGGCCCCCAAGAGACCCAGTACTTC.

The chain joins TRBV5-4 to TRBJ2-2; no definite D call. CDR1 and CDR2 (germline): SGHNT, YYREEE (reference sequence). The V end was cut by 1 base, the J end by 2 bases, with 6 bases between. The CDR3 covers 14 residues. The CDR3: CASSLSPNTGELFF. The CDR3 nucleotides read TGTGCCAGCAGCTTGTCCCCTAACACCGGGGAGCTGTTTTTT.

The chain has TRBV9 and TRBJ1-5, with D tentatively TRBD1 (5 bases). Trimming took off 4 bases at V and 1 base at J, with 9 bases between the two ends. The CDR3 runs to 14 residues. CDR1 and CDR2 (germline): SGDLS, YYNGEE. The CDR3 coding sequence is TGTGCCAGCAGCCAAGCAGGGAGCAATCAGCCCCAGCATTTT. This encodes CASSQAGSNQPQHF.

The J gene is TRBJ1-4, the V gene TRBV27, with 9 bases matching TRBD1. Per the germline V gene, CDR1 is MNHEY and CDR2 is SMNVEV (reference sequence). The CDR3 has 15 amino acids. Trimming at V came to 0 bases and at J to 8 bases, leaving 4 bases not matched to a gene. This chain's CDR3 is CASSLSGTGSEKLFF. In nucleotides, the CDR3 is TGTGCCAGCAGTTTATCCGGGACAGGGTCGGAAAAACTGTTTTTT.

The CDR3 region has the DNA TGTGCCAGCAGTTTATCGCGTAGATTTTCTCGGCGGGAGGGCCTGGAGACCCAGTACTTC. Protein sequence: CASSLSRRFSRREGLETQYF. The J gene is TRBJ2-5, the V gene TRBV27, with 9 nucleotides matching TRBD2. Germline V gene sequence: CDR1 MNHEY, CDR2 SMNVEV (reference sequence). The J segment lost 5 bases and the V segment lost 0 bases, leaving 19 bases of the junction unmatched. The CDR3 length is 20 residues.

The CDR3 DNA is TGTGCCAGCAGCCAAGGACTAGCGGGAGGGCCGGGGTACTTC. It codes for CASSQGLAGGPGYF. V gene TRBV4-2 combines with J gene TRBJ2-5; TRBD2 matches 14 bases. CDR3 length: 14 amino acids. Trimming at V came to 1 base and at J to 13 bases, leaving 5 bases not matched to a gene. The germline V gene encodes CDR1 LGHNA and CDR2 YNFKEQ.

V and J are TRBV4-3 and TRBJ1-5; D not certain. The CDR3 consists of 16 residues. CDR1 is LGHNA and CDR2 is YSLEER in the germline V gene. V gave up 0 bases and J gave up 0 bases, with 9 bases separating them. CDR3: CASSQERQDSNQPQHF. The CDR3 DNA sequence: TGCGCCAGCAGCCAAGAACGGCAGGATAGCAATCAGCCCCAGCATTTT.

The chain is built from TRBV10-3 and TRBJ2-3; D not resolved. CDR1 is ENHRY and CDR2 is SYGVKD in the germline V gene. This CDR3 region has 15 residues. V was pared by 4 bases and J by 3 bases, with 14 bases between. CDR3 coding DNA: TGTGCCATCAGTGTAATGGAATACAGTACAGATACGCAGTATTTT. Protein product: CAISVMEYSTDTQYF.

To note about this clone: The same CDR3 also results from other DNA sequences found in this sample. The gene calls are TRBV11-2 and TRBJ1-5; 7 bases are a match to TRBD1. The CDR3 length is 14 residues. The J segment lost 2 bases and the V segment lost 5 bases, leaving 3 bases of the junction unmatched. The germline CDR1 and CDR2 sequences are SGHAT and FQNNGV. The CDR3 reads CASSPGTGNQPQHF. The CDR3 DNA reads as TGTGCCAGCAGCCCGGGGACAGGCAATCAGCCCCAGCATTTT.

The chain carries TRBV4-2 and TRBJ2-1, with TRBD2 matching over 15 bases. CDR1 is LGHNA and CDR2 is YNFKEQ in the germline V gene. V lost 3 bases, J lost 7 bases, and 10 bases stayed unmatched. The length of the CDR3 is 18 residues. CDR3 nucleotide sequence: TGTGCCAGCAGCCATGCCGGGACTAGCGGGAGGCGAAGAAATGAGCAGTTCTTC. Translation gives CASSHAGTSGRRRNEQFF.

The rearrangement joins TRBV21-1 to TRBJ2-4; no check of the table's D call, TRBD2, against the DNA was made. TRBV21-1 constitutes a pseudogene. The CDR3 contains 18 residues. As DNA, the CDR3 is TGTGCCAGCAGCAAAGTAGGGGGGGACGGGTATTCCAAAAACATTCAGTACTTC. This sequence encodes CASSKVGGDGYSKNIQYF.

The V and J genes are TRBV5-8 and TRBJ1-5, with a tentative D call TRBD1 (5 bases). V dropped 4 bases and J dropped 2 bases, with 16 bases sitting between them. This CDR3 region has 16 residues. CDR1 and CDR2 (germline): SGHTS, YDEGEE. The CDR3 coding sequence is TGTGCCAGCAGCCCAGGGTGGGGGGTCCGCAATCAGCCCCAGCATTTT. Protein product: CASSPGWGVRNQPQHF.

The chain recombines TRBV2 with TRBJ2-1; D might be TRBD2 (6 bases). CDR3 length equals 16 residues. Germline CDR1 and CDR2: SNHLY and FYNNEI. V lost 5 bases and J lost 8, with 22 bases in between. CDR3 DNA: TGTGCCAGCAGTCCCTTCGTGGCGGGGCCTGGAGATGAGCAGTTCTTC. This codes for CASSPFVAGPGDEQFF.

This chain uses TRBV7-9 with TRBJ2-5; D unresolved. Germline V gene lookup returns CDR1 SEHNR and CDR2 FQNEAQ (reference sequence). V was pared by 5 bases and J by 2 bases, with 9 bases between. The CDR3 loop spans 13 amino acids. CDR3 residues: CASSPRIQETQYF. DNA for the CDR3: TGTGCCAGCAGCCCTAGGATACAAGAGACCCAGTACTTC.